The source of this TCR beta chain is a study of regulatory dendritic cells for organ transplantation (dated by TCRdb to about 2017). Context from the whole study: Sorted naive and memory CD4+ and CD8+ T cells had their TCRbeta repertoires sequenced both before and after allostimulation with either regulatory or mature dendritic cells.

This clone has only one observation. Its target antigen remains unknown. No much larger clone exists at a distance of one base, and base qualities are not known. The paper as a whole reports these results and caveats: In both subjects, allostimulation led to expansion of memory CD8+ clones, though the expansion induced by regulatory dendritic cells appeared to be more limited than that induced by mature dendritic cells. Highly diverse repertoires were observed in naive CD4+ and CD8+ T cells, whereas lower diversity was observed in memory cells, and the most oligoclonal repertoires were found in memory CD8+ cells. Among the resting subsets, the most alloreactive TCR clonotypes were found in memory CD8+ T cells. Only a couple of subjects were sequenced, and the authors noted considerable between-individual heterogeneity in the alloreactive memory CD8+ T cell pool.

The TCRbeta CDR3 regions were amplified in a multiplexed two-step PCR with Vbeta-specific forward primers and Jbeta-specific reverse primers. Through the immunoSEQ service, the TCRbeta libraries were run on an Illumina instrument for sequencing. The original methods were these. V, D and J genes were assigned using IMGT annotation, and counts were corrected for multiplex PCR bias using synthetic CDR3 analogues. In the immunoSEQ Analyzer, repertoire clonality was calculated as one minus normalized Shannon entropy. Fisher's exact test with Benjamini-Hochberg false discovery rate control was used to define clonal expansion, with two-tailed P<0.01. Imported from immuneACCESS, the table was reduced by TCRdb to in-frame sequences with V and J called. These copies leave out some clones; in studies compared against another copy, an unresolved V gene accounts for under half, and the cause of the remainder is not known. V and J calls and clone size are copied from that table; D and trimming were computed from the DNA. This sample gives 30,000 to 40,000 clones in total; about 88% of them show up just once. Under 0.065% of the sample goes to the ten largest clones.

FACS was used to sort CD4+ or CD8+ cells into naive T cells, defined as CD45RA+, and memory T cells, defined as CD45RO+. The T cells used for TCR sequencing were obtained from a couple of healthy control subjects. Unstimulated sorted T cell subsets served as baseline controls for the mixed lymphocyte reactions. The Qiagen DNeasy Blood & Tissue Kit was used for extraction of genomic DNA. There are 13 amino acids in the CDR3, from cysteine to phenylalanine inclusive. Left in the record is the CDR3 DNA by itself, 39 bases read in frame from the first base. CDR1 KGHSH and CDR2 LQKENI are derived from the germline V gene. Between the V and J ends, shortened by 6 bases and 4 bases respectively, the junction contains 7 bases.

The sequenced material came from naive CD4+ T cells from blood. Sample cell subset or site, as interpreted from the label and publication: CD45RA+ naive T cells. The V and J genes are TRBV18 and TRBJ2-6; no D gene call is confident. The clonotype originates from a human donor in good health. The CDR3 protein: CASSLGGANVLTF. The sequence in DNA is TGTGCCAGCTCGCTCGGGGGGGCCAACGTCCTGACTTTC.